This is a list of T cell receptor beta chains from one sample in a study of cytomegalovirus exposure and HLA in healthy donors. Assay used: immunoSEQ multiplex PCR; TCRdb lists only in-frame clones, some missing. The repertoire holds 70,000 to 95,000 clones, with 62% as singletons. The sample taken for sequencing was PBMCs. These receptors came from a woman aged 25-40 years in good health and CMV-seropositive. The CDR3 runs from the conserved cysteine through the conserved F or W. The order of the fields is D gene, clone size, J gene, V gene, CDR3 protein, CDR3 DNA. D genes are given only for firm matches. Size tells how often a clone was seen (once, few, many) or the class of an expanded clone, and some rows leave it out.

d_call: TRBD1; clone_size: -; j_call: TRBJ1-2; v_call: TRBV12-5; cdr3_aa: CAGGLGLTQGADGYTF; cdr3_nt: TGTGCTGGTGGTTTGGGGTTAACCCAGGGGGCTGATGGCTACACCTTC
d_call: -; clone_size: -; j_call: TRBJ1-5; v_call: TRBV5-4; cdr3_aa: CASSPRFGGGQPQHF; cdr3_nt: TGTGCCAGCAGCCCCCGTTTCGGTGGCGGTCAGCCCCAGCATTTT
d_call: -; clone_size: -; j_call: TRBJ2-7; v_call: TRBV29-1; cdr3_aa: CSVELEGKRYEQYF; cdr3_nt: TGCAGCGTTGAGTTGGAGGGTAAGAGGTACGAGCAGTACTTC
d_call: -; clone_size: -; j_call: TRBJ2-3; v_call: TRBV5-4; cdr3_aa: CATSFGAAGPDTQYF; cdr3_nt: TGTGCCACCAGCTTTGGCGCCGCGGGCCCAGATACGCAGTATTTT
d_call: -; clone_size: -; j_call: TRBJ2-7; v_call: TRBV7-2; cdr3_aa: CASSLGPVGGRTYEQYF; cdr3_nt: TGTGCCAGCAGCTTAGGTCCCGTAGGGGGTAGGACCTACGAGCAGTACTTC
d_call: TRBD1; clone_size: -; j_call: TRBJ1-2; v_call: TRBV4-2; cdr3_aa: CASSQEGTGTGHGYTF; cdr3_nt: TGTGCCAGCAGCCAAGAGGGGACCGGGACAGGGCACGGCTACACCTTC
d_call: TRBD1; clone_size: few; j_call: TRBJ1-1; v_call: TRBV13; cdr3_aa: CASSFPQGVEAFF; cdr3_nt: TGTGCCAGCAGCTTTCCACAGGGGGTCGAAGCTTTCTTT
d_call: TRBD2; clone_size: few; j_call: TRBJ2-1; v_call: TRBV19; cdr3_aa: CASSHSGTINEQFF; cdr3_nt: TGTGCCAGTAGTCACTCCGGGACTATCAATGAGCAGTTCTTC
d_call: -; clone_size: few; j_call: TRBJ1-6; v_call: TRBV30; cdr3_aa: CAWSDSSSYNSPLHF; cdr3_nt: TGTGCCTGGTCCGACTCGAGCTCCTATAATTCACCCCTCCACTTT
d_call: TRBD1; clone_size: -; j_call: TRBJ2-5; v_call: TRBV29-1; cdr3_aa: CSIHQDRKFQETQYF; cdr3_nt: TGCAGCATTCACCAGGACAGGAAGTTCCAAGAGACCCAGTACTTC
d_call: -; clone_size: few; j_call: TRBJ2-1; v_call: TRBV27; cdr3_aa: CASSSPTQSSYNEQFF; cdr3_nt: TGTGCCAGCAGTTCGCCTACTCAAAGCTCCTACAATGAGCAGTTCTTC
d_call: -; clone_size: -; j_call: TRBJ1-1; v_call: TRBV7-2; cdr3_aa: CASSPGLNTEAFF; cdr3_nt: TGTGCCAGCTCACCAGGGTTGAACACTGAAGCTTTCTTT
d_call: TRBD1; clone_size: -; j_call: TRBJ2-4; v_call: TRBV7-9; cdr3_aa: CSSSIGTGGREAKNIQYF; cdr3_nt: TGTTCCAGCAGCATAGGGACAGGGGGACGGGAAGCCAAAAACATTCAGTACTTC
d_call: -; clone_size: -; j_call: TRBJ1-2; v_call: TRBV10-2; cdr3_aa: CASSPDRINYGYTF; cdr3_nt: TGCGCCAGCAGCCCAGACAGAATTAACTATGGCTACACCTTC
d_call: TRBD1; clone_size: -; j_call: TRBJ1-2; v_call: TRBV9; cdr3_aa: CASSAGGQGAYTF; cdr3_nt: TGTGCCAGCAGCGCCGGGGGACAGGGTGCCTACACCTTC
d_call: -; clone_size: -; j_call: TRBJ2-7; v_call: TRBV28; cdr3_aa: CASSFNGGGSYEQYF; cdr3_nt: TGTGCCAGCAGTTTTAACGGCGGGGGCAGCTACGAGCAGTACTTC
d_call: -; clone_size: few; j_call: TRBJ1-2; v_call: TRBV5-1; cdr3_aa: CASSLATDNYGYTF; cdr3_nt: TGCGCCAGCAGCTTGGCGACAGATAACTATGGCTACACCTTC
d_call: -; clone_size: few; j_call: TRBJ2-7; v_call: TRBV7-2; cdr3_aa: CASSASQPSSYEQYF; cdr3_nt: TGTGCCAGCAGCGCCTCCCAACCGAGCTCCTACGAGCAGTACTTC
d_call: -; clone_size: -; j_call: TRBJ2-3; v_call: TRBV6-5; cdr3_aa: CASTQVGGLTDTQYF; cdr3_nt: TGTGCCAGCACTCAAGTTGGGGGCCTCACAGATACGCAGTATTTT
d_call: TRBD2; clone_size: -; j_call: TRBJ2-1; v_call: TRBV5-1; cdr3_aa: CASSLVPGLARNEQFF; cdr3_nt: TGCGCCAGCAGCTTGGTTCCCGGACTAGCCCGCAATGAGCAGTTCTTC
d_call: TRBD2; clone_size: -; j_call: TRBJ2-4; v_call: TRBV5-4; cdr3_aa: CASSFGAGVAKNIQYF; cdr3_nt: TGTGCCAGCAGCTTCGGCGCGGGGGTAGCCAAAAACATTCAGTACTTC
d_call: TRBD1; clone_size: few; j_call: TRBJ1-2; v_call: TRBV9; cdr3_aa: CASRGNRGGYTF; cdr3_nt: TGTGCCAGCAGGGGTAACAGGGGCGGCTACACCTTC
d_call: -; clone_size: -; j_call: TRBJ2-1; v_call: TRBV6-1; cdr3_aa: CASKGGTSYNEQFF; cdr3_nt: TGTGCCAGCAAGGGGGGGACGTCCTACAATGAGCAGTTCTTC
d_call: -; clone_size: few; j_call: TRBJ1-5; v_call: TRBV28; cdr3_aa: CASSPRGKQPQHF; cdr3_nt: TGTGCCAGCAGTCCCCGCGGGAAGCAGCCCCAGCATTTT
d_call: TRBD1; clone_size: -; j_call: TRBJ1-5; v_call: TRBV6-5; cdr3_aa: CASSPGTGYNQPQHF; cdr3_nt: TGTGCCAGCAGTCCCGGGACAGGGTACAATCAGCCCCAGCATTTT
d_call: TRBD2; clone_size: -; j_call: TRBJ2-3; v_call: TRBV2; cdr3_aa: CASSVATSGGGF; cdr3_nt: TGTGCCAGCAGCGTCGCAACTAGCGGGGGGGGGTTT
d_call: TRBD1; clone_size: -; j_call: TRBJ2-7; v_call: TRBV30; cdr3_aa: CAWGTGGSYEQYF; cdr3_nt: TGTGCCTGGGGGACAGGAGGTTCCTACGAGCAGTACTTC
d_call: -; clone_size: -; j_call: TRBJ1-5; v_call: TRBV21-1; cdr3_aa: CASSNRAHARSNQPQHF; cdr3_nt: TGTGCCAGCAGCAACAGGGCCCACGCTAGAAGCAATCAGCCCCAGCATTTT
d_call: -; clone_size: -; j_call: TRBJ2-7; v_call: TRBV2; cdr3_aa: CASSDQGLAEQYF; cdr3_nt: TGTGCCAGCAGTGATCAGGGGCTGGCCGAGCAGTACTTC
d_call: TRBD1; clone_size: -; j_call: TRBJ1-1; v_call: TRBV2; cdr3_aa: CASGQGHTEAFF; cdr3_nt: TGTGCCAGTGGACAGGGCCACACTGAAGCTTTCTTT
d_call: -; clone_size: -; j_call: TRBJ1-4; v_call: TRBV6-5; cdr3_aa: CASKTGGSNEKLFF; cdr3_nt: TGTGCCAGCAAAACGGGAGGAAGCAATGAAAAACTGTTTTTT
d_call: -; clone_size: -; j_call: TRBJ1-3; v_call: TRBV7-9; cdr3_aa: CASKEGAGNTIYF; cdr3_nt: TGTGCCAGCAAAGAGGGGGCTGGAAACACCATATATTTT
d_call: TRBD1; clone_size: -; j_call: TRBJ1-5; v_call: TRBV29-1; cdr3_aa: CSVQTGGGGNQPQHF; cdr3_nt: TGCAGCGTCCAAACAGGGGGAGGGGGCAATCAGCCCCAGCATTTT
d_call: TRBD1; clone_size: -; j_call: TRBJ1-1; v_call: TRBV7-9; cdr3_aa: CASSSRQGTEAFF; cdr3_nt: TGTGCCAGCAGCTCGAGACAGGGCACTGAAGCTTTCTTT
d_call: -; clone_size: few; j_call: TRBJ1-1; v_call: TRBV28; cdr3_aa: CASSVVPPNTEAFF; cdr3_nt: TGTGCCAGCAGCGTAGTCCCTCCGAACACTGAAGCTTTCTTT
d_call: -; clone_size: few; j_call: TRBJ1-4; v_call: TRBV7-9; cdr3_aa: CSSSGNRATNEKLFF; cdr3_nt: TGTTCCAGCAGCGGCAACAGGGCAACTAATGAAAAACTGTTTTTT
d_call: TRBD1; clone_size: -; j_call: TRBJ2-5; v_call: TRBV15; cdr3_aa: CATSRNRDSDVRQYF; cdr3_nt: TGTGCCACCAGCAGGAACCGGGACAGTGATGTGCGCCAGTACTTC
d_call: -; clone_size: few; j_call: TRBJ1-4; v_call: TRBV30; cdr3_aa: CAWSVQGNEKLFF; cdr3_nt: TGTGCCTGGAGTGTCCAGGGGAACGAAAAACTGTTTTTT
d_call: -; clone_size: -; j_call: TRBJ1-1; v_call: TRBV7-9; cdr3_aa: CASSLAANTEAFF; cdr3_nt: TGTGCCAGCAGCTTAGCAGCGAACACTGAAGCTTTCTTT
d_call: -; clone_size: -; j_call: TRBJ2-3; v_call: TRBV7-2; cdr3_aa: CASSFSHSNTDTQYF; cdr3_nt: TGTGCCAGCAGCTTTTCGCACTCCAACACAGATACGCAGTATTTT
d_call: -; clone_size: few; j_call: TRBJ1-4; v_call: TRBV19; cdr3_aa: CASSTQRGEKLFF; cdr3_nt: TGTGCCAGTAGTACGCAGAGAGGTGAAAAACTGTTTTTT
d_call: -; clone_size: once; j_call: TRBJ1-1; v_call: TRBV5-1; cdr3_aa: CASSSGQPNTEAFF; cdr3_nt: TGCGCCAGCAGCTCCGGACAGCCAAACACTGAAGCTTTCTTT
d_call: TRBD1; clone_size: few; j_call: TRBJ1-5; v_call: TRBV6-5; cdr3_aa: CASSPMDRVGQPQHF; cdr3_nt: TGTGCCAGCAGTCCCATGGACAGGGTGGGCCAGCCCCAGCATTTT
d_call: TRBD2; clone_size: -; j_call: TRBJ2-4; v_call: TRBV30; cdr3_aa: CAWQLAGLNIQYF; cdr3_nt: TGTGCCTGGCAACTAGCGGGCCTAAACATTCAGTACTTC
d_call: TRBD1; clone_size: -; j_call: TRBJ2-7; v_call: TRBV6-5; cdr3_aa: CASSYARRDSGNEQYF; cdr3_nt: TGTGCCAGCAGTTACGCCAGACGGGACAGTGGGAACGAGCAGTACTTC
d_call: -; clone_size: few; j_call: TRBJ2-3; v_call: TRBV11-3; cdr3_aa: CASSPRSGRSTDTQYF; cdr3_nt: TGTGCCAGCAGCCCTCGTAGCGGACGATCCACAGATACGCAGTATTTT
d_call: TRBD1; clone_size: few; j_call: TRBJ1-1; v_call: TRBV5-1; cdr3_aa: CASRSGGTEAFF; cdr3_nt: TGCGCCAGCAGGTCAGGGGGCACTGAAGCTTTCTTT
d_call: -; clone_size: -; j_call: TRBJ2-7; v_call: TRBV7-2; cdr3_aa: CASSQDSVMGYEQYF; cdr3_nt: TGTGCCAGCAGCCAGGACAGTGTGATGGGCTACGAGCAGTACTTC
d_call: -; clone_size: -; j_call: TRBJ1-1; v_call: TRBV7-9; cdr3_aa: CASSLVQGGTEAFF; cdr3_nt: TGTGCCAGCAGCTTAGTCCAGGGAGGTACTGAAGCTTTCTTT
d_call: TRBD1; clone_size: -; j_call: TRBJ2-7; v_call: TRBV13; cdr3_aa: CASSFFGTGPYEQYF; cdr3_nt: TGTGCCAGCAGCTTCTTCGGGACAGGTCCCTACGAGCAGTACTTC
d_call: -; clone_size: few; j_call: TRBJ1-1; v_call: TRBV6-6; cdr3_aa: CASSYGQNTEAFF; cdr3_nt: TGTGCCAGCAGTTACGGACAGAACACTGAAGCTTTCTTT
d_call: -; clone_size: -; j_call: TRBJ2-3; v_call: TRBV18; cdr3_aa: CASSPQTGSTDTQYF; cdr3_nt: TGTGCCAGCTCACCGCAAACAGGGAGCACAGATACGCAGTATTTT
d_call: TRBD1; clone_size: -; j_call: TRBJ1-6; v_call: TRBV30; cdr3_aa: CAWRGTENSPLHF; cdr3_nt: TGTGCCTGGAGGGGGACAGAGAATTCACCCCTCCACTTT
d_call: -; clone_size: few; j_call: TRBJ1-2; v_call: TRBV6-5; cdr3_aa: CASSYVQDYGYTF; cdr3_nt: TGTGCCAGCAGTTACGTCCAGGACTATGGCTACACCTTC
d_call: TRBD1; clone_size: few; j_call: TRBJ1-1; v_call: TRBV11-2; cdr3_aa: CASTPGDRGYVNTEAFF; cdr3_nt: TGTGCCAGCACCCCTGGGGACAGGGGTTATGTGAACACTGAAGCTTTCTTT